These 20 T cell receptor beta chains were sequenced from one sample in a study of post-analysis software for immune sequencing data. The antigens these receptors bind are not known. Study conclusions and caveats: Patients showed TRBV5-6, TRBV5-1 and TRBV20-1 among five TRBV segments more frequent than in controls.

Every TCR beta cDNA library bore unique molecular identifiers. TCRdb recomputed calls from the PCR reads with MiXCR, one row per CDR3 protein. The table shows hundreds of thousands of distinct CDR3 sequences, with 53% occurring only once. Source material: blood. Receptors originate from a girl aged 5-17 years with multiple sclerosis.

This chain uses TRBV20-1 with TRBJ2-3; D is possibly TRBD2 (6 bases). Between the trimmed V and J ends, which lost 4 bases and 0 bases, there was a span of 14 bases. Germline lookup yields CDR1 DFQATT and CDR2 SNEGSKA (reference sequence). This CDR3 spans 15 amino acids. The CDR3 sequence is CSATLGRGSTDTQYF. The CDR3 DNA is TGCAGTGCTACCTTGGGACGGGGGAGCACAGATACGCAGTATTTT.

This clonotype was seen only once. The genes are TRBV6-5 and TRBJ2-7; 9 nucleotides line up with TRBD1. CDR1 MNHEY and CDR2 SVGAGI come from the germline V gene. V lost 7 bases, J lost 5 bases, and 9 bases stayed unmatched. This CDR3 spans 14 amino acids. The CDR3 coding sequence is TGTGCCAGCACAAAGGTGGGACAGGGCCACGAGCAGTACTTC. Its translation: CASTKVGQGHEQYF.

This clonotype was observed once. The V and J genes are TRBV12-3 or TRBV12-4 and TRBJ2-5; the D is unclear. This CDR3 comprises 16 residues. V was cut by 3 bases and J by 5 bases, with 19 bases left in between. The CDR3 nucleotides are TGTGCCAGCAGTTTTTCCGCCTCCGGCAAGGTGGAGACCCAGTACTTC. Translated: CASSFSASGKVETQYF.

This sequence joins TRBV12-3 or TRBV12-4 and TRBJ2-3; 10 bases map to TRBD2. V lost 0 bases and J lost 6; bases outside the gene matches: 12. CDR3 length: 18 amino acids. The CDR3 DNA is TGTGCCAGCAGTTTAGCTAGCGGGGGGACCGGTCGTCGGGATACGCAGTATTTT. Translating gives CASSLASGGTGRRDTQYF.

The rearrangement uses TRBV7-2 and TRBJ1-2; D is unresolved. Germline V CDR1 and CDR2: SGHTA, FQGNSA. Trimming cost V 0 bases and J 8 bases, with 13 bases left between them. The CDR3 is 14 amino acids. The CDR3, as DNA: TGTGCCAGCAGCTTAGCGTTACTTTTATCGGGCTACACCTTC. It specifies CASSLALLLSGYTF.

This rearrangement joins TRBV29-1 to TRBJ2-4; D unresolved. Germline V gives CDR1 SQVTM, CDR2 ANQGSEA. The CDR3 spans 15 residues. Trimming pared 0 bases from V and 0 bases from J, leaving 9 bases between. CDR3 bases: TGCAGCGTTGAAGAGCCCTATTTAGCCAAAAACATTCAGTACTTC. Protein: CSVEEPYLAKNIQYF.

The rearrangement joins TRBV29-1 to TRBJ2-4, with D unresolved. The J call could be wrong; TRBJ2-7 is a better fit for the DNA end. This CDR3 has 12 amino acids. CDR1 is SQVTM and CDR2 is ANQGSEA in the germline V gene. Written as DNA, the CDR3 is TGCAGCGTTGAAACAAGGACCCGCGAGCAGTACTTC. This encodes CSVETRTREQYF.

CDR3 protein: CASSTSSGGTGEQYF. The DNA of the CDR3 is TGTGCCAGCAGCACGTCTAGCGGGGGCACGGGGGAGCAGTACTTC. The rearrangement links TRBV3-1 to TRBJ2-7, with 10 bases aligning to TRBD2. This CDR3 contains 15 residues. With 5 bases clipped from V and 7 bases from J, the junction kept 11 bases outside the gene matches. Germline CDR1 LGHDT, CDR2 YNNKEL (reference sequence).

The J gene is TRBJ1-2, the V gene TRBV5-8; D is unresolved. Per the germline V gene, CDR1 is SGHTS and CDR2 is YDEGEE. There are 11 residues in the CDR3. Trimming removed 4 bases from V and 5 bases from J, with 6 bases in between. The CDR3 region has the DNA TGTGCCAGCAGCCGGGAGTATGGCTACACCTTC. It is translated as CASSREYGYTF.

This clonotype was counted only a few times. V and J are TRBV29-1 and TRBJ2-5; D remains unclear. The CDR3 runs 12 residues. V shed 6 bases and J shed 5 bases, with 13 bases lying between them. Germline CDR1 reads SQVTM; CDR2 reads ANQGSEA. In nucleotides, the CDR3 is TGCAGCGTGAAGGCTTACTTCGAGACCCAGTACTTC. Its translation: CSVKAYFETQYF.

This chain connects TRBV12-5 to TRBJ2-1; D is undetermined. CDR1 is LGHNT, CDR2 FRNRAP, per germline. CDR3 size: 13 residues. Trimming stripped 0 bases from V and 3 bases from J, with 3 bases between. DNA for the CDR3: TGTGCTAGTGGTTTGGTCGGCTACAATGAGCAGTTCTTC. Amino acid sequence: CASGLVGYNEQFF. Complete variable domain (other parts from reference TRBV12-5 and TRBJ2-1): DARVTQTPRHKVTEMGQEVTMRCQPILGHNTVFWYRQTMMQGLELLAYFRNRAPLDDSGMPKDRFSAEMPDATLATLKIQPSEPRDSAVYFCASGLVGYNEQFFGPGTRLTVL.

V and J are TRBV20-1 and TRBJ2-1; 8 positions match TRBD1. J lost 2 bases, V lost 4 bases, and 4 bases had no gene match. The CDR3 is made up of 14 amino acids. CDR1 DFQATT and CDR2 SNEGSKA come from the germline V gene (reference sequence). This CDR3 reads CSAKDRVAYNEQFF. The CDR3 nucleotides are TGCAGTGCTAAGGACAGGGTTGCCTACAATGAGCAGTTCTTC.

The CDR3 DNA reads TGTGCCAGCAGTAGATTCAGGTCCTCGTTGAAAAAACTGTTTTTT. The encoded protein is CASSRFRSSLKKLFF. This chain connects TRBV27 to TRBJ1-4; D is unresolved. Germline V gene data show CDR1 as MNHEY and CDR2 as SMNVEV (reference sequence). V shed 5 bases and J shed 9 bases, with 19 bases lying between them. The CDR3 is 15 amino acids.

This clonotype was detected a few times. The chain combines TRBV15 with TRBJ1-5, with a tentative D call TRBD1 (5 bases). Per the germline V gene, CDR1 is LNHNV and CDR2 is YYDKDF (reference sequence). V was pared by 3 bases and J by 0 bases, with 18 bases between. The CDR3 is 18 residues long. DNA of the CDR3: TGTGCCACCAGCAGTTGGGGACGAGGGGATAATAGCAATCAGCCCCAGCATTTT. Translated, it gives CATSSWGRGDNSNQPQHF. Using reference TRBV15 and TRBJ1-5 for the parts outside the CDR3, the full variable domain is DAMVIQNPRYQVTQFGKPVTLSCSQTLNHNVMYWYQQKSSQAPKLLFHYYDKDFNNEADTPDNFQSRRPNTSFCFLDIRSPGLGDTAMYLCATSSWGRGDNSNQPQHFGDGTRLSIL.

This clonotype was recorded a few times. CDR3: CSVADRAKNIQYF. The CDR3 DNA follows: TGCAGCGTAGCGGACAGGGCCAAAAACATTCAGTACTTC. This sequence joins TRBV29-1 and TRBJ2-4; 7 bases align to TRBD1. Germline CDR1 reads SQVTM; CDR2 reads ANQGSEA. This CDR3 is 13 amino acids long. V trimming: 6 bases; J trimming: 1 base; junction bases outside the gene matches: 3. The full variable domain, in which reference TRBV29-1 and TRBJ2-4 provide the parts outside the CDR3, is SAVISQKPSRDICQRGTSLTIQCQVDSQVTMMFWYRQQPGQSLTLIATANQGSEATYESGFVIDKFPISRPNLTFSTLTVSNMSPEDSSIYLCSVADRAKNIQYFGAGTRLSVL.

This chain connects TRBV5-1 to TRBJ2-5; D gene unclear. The J call is uncertain, as TRBJ2-7 better fits the DNA end. The CDR3 has 13 amino acids. Germline loops: CDR1 SGHRS, CDR2 YFSETQ. CDR3 protein: CASSLTPPGEQYF. DNA of the CDR3: TGCGCCAGCAGCTTGACACCTCCCGGCGAGCAGTACTTC.

The J gene is TRBJ2-1, the V gene TRBV7-3; maybe TRBD1 (6 bases). The CDR3 sequence is 13 residues long. The germline V gene has CDR1 SGHTA and CDR2 FQGTGA. Trimming took 5 bases from V and 9 from J, leaving 14 bases between them. The CDR3 reads CASSPQTGSEQFF. In DNA, the CDR3 is TGTGCCAGCAGCCCGCAGACAGGATCTGAGCAGTTCTTC.

In this sample, this clonotype turned up a few times. V usage is TRBV6-1 and J usage is TRBJ2-3, with 8 bases fitting TRBD2. This CDR3 is built from 15 residues. Germline-derived CDR1 and CDR2 are MNHNS and SASEGT. With 5 bases clipped from V and 5 bases from J, the junction kept 9 bases outside the gene matches. CDR3 DNA sequence: TGTGCCAGCAGTTCCCTGGCGGGAGGAGGAGATACGCAGTATTTT. This translates into CASSSLAGGGDTQYF.

The chain links TRBV7-9 to TRBJ2-5; TRBD2 aligns across 7 bases. Germline V gene data show CDR1 as SEHNR and CDR2 as FQNEAQ (reference sequence). After removal of 3 bases from V and 2 bases from J, the junction contained 3 bases not matched to a gene. This CDR3 comprises 14 residues. DNA of the CDR3: TGTGCCAGCAGCTTCCTAGCGGATCAAGAGACCCAGTACTTC. It yields the protein CASSFLADQETQYF. Full variable domain (rest looked up from reference TRBV7-9 and TRBJ2-5): DTGVSQNPRHKITKRGQNVTFRCDPISEHNRLYWYRQTLGQGPEFLTYFQNEAQLEKSRLLSDRFSAERPKGSFSTLEIQRTEQGDSAMYLCASSFLADQETQYFGPGTRLLVL.

The rearrangement links TRBV21-1 to TRBJ2-6. TRBV21-1 is listed as a pseudogene. The CDR3 length is 15 residues. CDR3 sequence (DNA): TGTGCCAGCAGCAAAGTACTACGTGGGGCCAACGTCCCGACTTTC. It translates to CASSKVLRGANVPTF.